This TCR beta chain was profiled in a study of cytomegalovirus exposure and HLA in healthy donors. The wider study: Unique TCR beta sequences numbering some 120 million came from approximately 180 million T cells in an earlier analysis. As released early, the data held 70 million to 95 million unique TCRs from HLA-typed donors.

The PCR was carried out with 60 Vbeta primers and 13 Jbeta primers. The protocol was immunoSEQ multiplex PCR, while the TCRdb copy is restricted to in-frame clones and leaves out a portion. The sample contains 110,000 to 150,000 clones, approximately 70% of which appear only once. Deletions cut 1 base from V and 7 bases from J, with 7 bases between. This CDR3 has 13 amino acids. Germline loops: CDR1 SGHTA, CDR2 FQGTGA. A word on this clone: Antigen unknown.

Whole-study findings and limits: Analyses of presence/absence relied on an assumption of roughly uniform sequencing depth across donors.

The chain couples TRBV7-3 to TRBJ2-2; maybe TRBD2 (5 bases). This receptor was taken from a young woman in good health and CMV-seronegative. The sample taken for sequencing was PBMCs. CDR3 loop: CASSLNEGGELFF. The CDR3 bases are TGTGCCAGCAGCTTAAATGAGGGCGGGGAGCTGTTTTTT.